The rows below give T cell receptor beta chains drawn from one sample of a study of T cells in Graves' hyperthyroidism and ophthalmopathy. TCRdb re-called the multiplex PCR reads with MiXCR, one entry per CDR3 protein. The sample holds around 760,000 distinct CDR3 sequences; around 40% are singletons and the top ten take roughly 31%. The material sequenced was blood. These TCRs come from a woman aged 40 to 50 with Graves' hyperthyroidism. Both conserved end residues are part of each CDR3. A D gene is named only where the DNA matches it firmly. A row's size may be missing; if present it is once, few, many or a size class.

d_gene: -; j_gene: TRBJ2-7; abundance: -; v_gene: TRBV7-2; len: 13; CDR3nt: TGTGCCAGCAGCTGGGACGACCTCTACGAGCAGTACTTC; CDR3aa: CASSWDDLYEQYF
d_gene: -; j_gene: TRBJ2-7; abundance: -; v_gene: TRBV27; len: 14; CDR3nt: TGTGCCAGCAGTTTCGTTCGGGAAACCTACGAGCAGTACTTC; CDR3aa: CASSFVRETYEQYF
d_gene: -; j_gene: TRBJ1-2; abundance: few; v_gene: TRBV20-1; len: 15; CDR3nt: TGCAGTGCTAGAGCCCCGGGGAGGGATGACTATGGCTACACCTTC; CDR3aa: CSARAPGRDDYGYTF
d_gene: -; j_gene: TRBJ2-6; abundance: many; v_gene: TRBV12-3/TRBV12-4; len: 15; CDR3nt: TGTGCCAGCATCCTCGGGGGAGCTGGGGCCAACGTCCTGACTTTC; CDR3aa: CASILGGAGANVLTF
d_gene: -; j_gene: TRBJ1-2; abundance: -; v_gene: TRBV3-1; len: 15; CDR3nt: TGTGCCAGCAGCCAAGACACCAGGGGTCACTATGGCTACACCTTC; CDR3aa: CASSQDTRGHYGYTF
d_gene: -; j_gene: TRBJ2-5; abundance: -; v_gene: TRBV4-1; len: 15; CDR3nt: TGCGCCAGCAGCCGGGACGGGGACCACCAAGAGACCCAGTACTTC; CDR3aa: CASSRDGDHQETQYF
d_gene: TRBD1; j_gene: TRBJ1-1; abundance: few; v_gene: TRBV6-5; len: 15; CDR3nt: TGTGCCAGCAGCCGAAAGGGACAGAGAAACACTGAAGCTTTCTTT; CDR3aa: CASSRKGQRNTEAFF
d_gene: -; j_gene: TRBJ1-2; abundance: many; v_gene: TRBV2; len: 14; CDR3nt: TGTGCCAGCAGTGTTCGCAGGGAAGATTCTGGCTACACCTTC; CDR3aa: CASSVRREDSGYTF
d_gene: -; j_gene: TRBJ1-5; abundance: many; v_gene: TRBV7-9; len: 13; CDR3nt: TGCGCCAGCAGCTTGATGGGAGATCAGCCCCAGCATTTT; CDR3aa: CASSLMGDQPQHF
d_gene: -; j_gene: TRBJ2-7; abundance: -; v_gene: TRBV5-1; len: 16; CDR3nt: TGCGCCAGCAGCCAAGAAGGCGCACCTAGCTCCTACGAGCAGTACTTC; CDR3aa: CASSQEGAPSSYEQYF
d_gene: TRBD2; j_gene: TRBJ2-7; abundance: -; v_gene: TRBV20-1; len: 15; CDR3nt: TGCAGTGCTAAGAGCGGACTAGCGGGGGCCTACGAGCAGTACTTC; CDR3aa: CSAKSGLAGAYEQYF
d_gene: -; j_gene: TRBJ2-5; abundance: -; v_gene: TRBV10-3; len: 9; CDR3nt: TGTGCCATCAGTGAGACCCAGTACTTC; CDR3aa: CAISETQYF
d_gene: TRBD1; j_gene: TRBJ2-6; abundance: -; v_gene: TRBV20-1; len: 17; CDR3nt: TGCAGTGCTTCTCCGAGACAGGGTCTTTCTGGGGCCAACGTCCTGACTTTC; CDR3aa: CSASPRQGLSGANVLTF
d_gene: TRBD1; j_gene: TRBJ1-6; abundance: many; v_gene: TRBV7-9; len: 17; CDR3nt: TGTGCCAGCAGCTACCGACAGGGGGGATTAGACAATTCACCCCTCCACTTT; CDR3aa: CASSYRQGGLDNSPLHF
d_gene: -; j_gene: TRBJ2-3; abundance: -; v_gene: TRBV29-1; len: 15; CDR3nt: TGCAGCGTTGAAGATTACGGGTCTAGCACAGATACGCAGTATTTT; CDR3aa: CSVEDYGSSTDTQYF
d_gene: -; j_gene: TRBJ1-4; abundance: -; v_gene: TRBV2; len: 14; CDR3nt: TGTGCCAGCAATCTTCGGGGGGCTAATGAAAAACTGTTTTTT; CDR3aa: CASNLRGANEKLFF
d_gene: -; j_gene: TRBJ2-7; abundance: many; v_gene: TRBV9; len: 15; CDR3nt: TGTGCCAGCAGCGTAGGCGGGGGCTTCTCCTACGAGCAGTACTTC; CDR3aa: CASSVGGGFSYEQYF
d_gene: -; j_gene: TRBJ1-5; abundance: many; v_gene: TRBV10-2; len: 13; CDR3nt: TGCGCCAGCAGGTTGACAGTAGATCAGCCCCAGCATTTT; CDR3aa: CASRLTVDQPQHF
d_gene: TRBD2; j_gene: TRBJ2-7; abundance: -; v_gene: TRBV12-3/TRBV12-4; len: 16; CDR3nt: TGTGCCAGCAGTTTAACTAGCGGATCTTCAACCTACGAGCAGTACTTC; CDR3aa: CASSLTSGSSTYEQYF
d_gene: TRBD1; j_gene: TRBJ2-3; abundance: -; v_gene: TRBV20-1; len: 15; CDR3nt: TGCAGTGCTAGTGGGACAGGGGATAGCACAGATACGCAGTATTTT; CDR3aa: CSASGTGDSTDTQYF
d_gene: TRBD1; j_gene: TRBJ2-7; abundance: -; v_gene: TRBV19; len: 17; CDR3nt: TGTGCCAGTAGTCTCCTCCGCGGGACAGGCAGCTCCTACGAGCAGTACTTC; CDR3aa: CASSLLRGTGSSYEQYF
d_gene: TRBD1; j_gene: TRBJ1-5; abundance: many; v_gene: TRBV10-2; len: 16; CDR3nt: TGCGCCAGCAGAACAACGGGACAGGGCGTTATTCAGCCCCAGCATTTT; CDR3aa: CASRTTGQGVIQPQHF
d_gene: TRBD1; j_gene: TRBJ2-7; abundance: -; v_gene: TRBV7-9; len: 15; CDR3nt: TGTGCCAGCAGCCCGGGGACAGGGACCGTCAACGAGCAGTACTTC; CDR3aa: CASSPGTGTVNEQYF
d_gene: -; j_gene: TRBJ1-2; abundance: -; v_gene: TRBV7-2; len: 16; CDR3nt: TGTGCCAGCAGCTTGGGTATACAGAACCAATACTATGGCTACACCTTC; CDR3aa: CASSLGIQNQYYGYTF